This T cell receptor (beta chain) was captured by sequencing in a study of spatial heterogeneity in lung cancer. The length of the CDR3 is 15 residues. Trimming removed 1 base from V and 4 bases from J, with 14 bases in between. Germline V gives CDR1 MNHEY, CDR2 SVGAGI. TCRdb passed the 5' RACE reads through MiXCR, listing each CDR3 protein once. The sample shows some 38,000 distinct CDR3 sequences, roughly 8% of them seen only once. This clonotype was counted between two and nine times. Stated time point: sample taken at primary tumor resection. Sequencing was performed on whole RNA extracted from tumor and nontumor lung tissue, or from frozen PBMC, and the material was left unsorted. 72 TRACERx patients with early, untreated non-small cell lung cancer donated samples.

V is TRBV6-5 and J is TRBJ2-7, with D perhaps TRBD1 (7 bases). The sample in question was PBMCs, obtained at surgery. The sequence was obtained from a male donor with early-stage non-small cell lung cancer. CDR3 in DNA: TGTGCCAGCAGTTACTGGAGGGACAGAGAGTACGAGCAGTACTTC. Encoded protein: CASSYWRDREYEQYF.